Reported below is one TCR beta chain. This entry is derived from a study of blood T cell repertoires in COVID-19. Some clones are missing from TCRdb's copy, which holds only in-frame ones; the method was immunoSEQ multiplex PCR. The sample holds about 130,000 clones, 80% to 85% seen once. This CDR3 comprises 14 residues. Germline V gene lookup returns CDR1 SGHTA and CDR2 FQGTGA. After removal of 5 bases from V and 8 bases from J, the junction contained 9 bases not matched to a gene. The V and J genes are TRBV7-3 and TRBJ2-3; TRBD1 matches at 8 bases. The clonotype originates from a man between 25 and 39 years old who had recovered from COVID-19. The sequenced sample was PBMCs or T cells enriched from blood (not recorded which). The CDR3 region has the DNA TGTGCCAGCAGCAACGATGGACAGGGCGTTACGCAGTATTTT. As protein: CASSNDGQGVTQYF.